This T cell receptor beta chain was found in a study of glioma-infiltrating T cells after dendritic cell vaccination. Study in general: Patients received autologous tumor lysate-pulsed dendritic cell vaccination between the early 2000s and the early 2010s. The vaccine used monocyte-derived dendritic cells pulsed overnight with autologous tumor lysate. Three intradermal dendritic cell vaccine injections were given every two weeks.

TCRB CDR3 was amplified from 2 ug genomic DNA or less. Some clones are missing from TCRdb's copy, which holds only in-frame ones; the method was immunoSEQ multiplex PCR. This table holds roughly 96,000 clones, over 60% found once. V lost 3 bases, J lost 2 bases, and 9 bases stayed unmatched. This CDR3 is 18 amino acids long. Germline CDR1 KGHSH, CDR2 LQKENI. The sample here was blood, taken before dendritic cell vaccination. The gene calls are TRBV18 and TRBJ2-1; TRBD2 agrees at 11 bases. The receptor was isolated from a human donor with glioblastoma. CDR3 bases: TGTGCCAGCTCACCGAGGGGGCCGGGACTAGCGGCCTACAATGAGCAGTTCTTC. Translated: CASSPRGPGLAAYNEQFF.